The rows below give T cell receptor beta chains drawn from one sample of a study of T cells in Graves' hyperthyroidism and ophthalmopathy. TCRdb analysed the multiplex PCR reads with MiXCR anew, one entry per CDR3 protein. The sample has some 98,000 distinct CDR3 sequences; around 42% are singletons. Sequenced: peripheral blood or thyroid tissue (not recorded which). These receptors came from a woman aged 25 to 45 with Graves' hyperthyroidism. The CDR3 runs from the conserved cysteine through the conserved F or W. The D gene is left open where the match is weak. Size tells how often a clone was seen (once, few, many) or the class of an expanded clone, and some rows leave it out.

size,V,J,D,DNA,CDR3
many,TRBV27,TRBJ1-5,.,TGTGCCAGCAGTTTAGGGCAGATGAATCAGCCCCAGCATTTT,CASSLGQMNQPQHF
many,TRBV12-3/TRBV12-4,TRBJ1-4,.,TGTGCCAGCAGTTCAAGTGAAAAACTGTTTTTT,CASSSSEKLFF
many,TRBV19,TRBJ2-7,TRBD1,TGTGCCAGTCGGGCGGGACAGGACCGCTACGAGCAGTACTTC,CASRAGQDRYEQYF
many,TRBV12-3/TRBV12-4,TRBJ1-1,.,TGTGCCACCACACGTCCAAGCGGCACTGAAGCTTTCTTT,CATTRPSGTEAFF
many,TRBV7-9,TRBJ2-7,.,TGTGCCAGCAGTAACACAGGGATGGGCTCCTACGAGCAGTACTTC,CASSNTGMGSYEQYF
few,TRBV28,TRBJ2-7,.,TGTGCCAGCAGCCCGAAATACGAGCAGTACTTC,CASSPKYEQYF
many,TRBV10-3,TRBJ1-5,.,TGTGCCATCAGCGACGGGACAATTAATCAGCCCCAGCATTTT,CAISDGTINQPQHF
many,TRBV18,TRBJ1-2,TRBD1,TGTGCCAGCTCACCGACAGGGGACTATGGCTACACCTTC,CASSPTGDYGYTF
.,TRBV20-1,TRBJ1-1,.,TGCAGTGCCCGAGTGGATCTCTTT,CSARVDLF
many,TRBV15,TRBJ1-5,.,TGTGCCACCAAGGAATTGGATCCCTCTAGCAATCAGCCCCAGCATTTT,CATKELDPSSNQPQHF
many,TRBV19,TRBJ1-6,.,TGTGCCAGTAGTTCCCACGGGGTCTCACCCCTCCACTTT,CASSSHGVSPLHF
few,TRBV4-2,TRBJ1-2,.,TGTGCCAGCAGCCAAACCACCGGGACAAGGGGGGACTATGGCTACACCTTC,CASSQTTGTRGDYGYTF
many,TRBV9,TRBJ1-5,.,TGTGCCAGCAGTTCCGGGGGGGCTCAGCCCCAGCATTTT,CASSSGGAQPQHF
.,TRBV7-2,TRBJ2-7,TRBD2,TGTGCCAGCAGCCCGAATAGCGGGAGATCCTACGAGCAGTACTTC,CASSPNSGRSYEQYF
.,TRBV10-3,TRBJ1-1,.,TGTGCCATCTGGGGGGCCACTGAAGCTTTCTTT,CAIWGATEAFF
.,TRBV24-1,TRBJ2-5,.,TGTGCTAGACCAGGGGTGAGAGAGACCCAGTACTTC,CARPGVRETQYF
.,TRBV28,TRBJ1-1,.,TGTGCCAGCAGTCTCCCGCCCCCACTGAGGGCTTTCTTT,CASSLPPPLRAFF
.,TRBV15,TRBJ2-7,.,TGTGCCACCAGCAGAGCAGGGTATGAACAGTGCTTC,CATSRAGYEQCF
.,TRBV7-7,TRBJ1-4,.,TGTGCTAGCAGCATGGCAAAACTGTTTTTT,CASSMAKLFF
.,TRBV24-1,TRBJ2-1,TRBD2,TGTGCCACCAGCTCCCTTAGCGGGCCAAATGAGCAGTTCTTC,CATSSLSGPNEQFF
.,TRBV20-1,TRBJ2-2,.,TGCAGTGCTAGGGAACCTAGCGGGGAGCTGTTTTTT,CSAREPSGELFF
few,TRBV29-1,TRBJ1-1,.,TGCAGCGCACCCGGAGCGGTTGAAGCTTTCTTT,CSAPGAVEAFF
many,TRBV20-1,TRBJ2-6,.,TGCAGTGCTAGATATGGGGCCAACGTCCTGACTTTC,CSARYGANVLTF
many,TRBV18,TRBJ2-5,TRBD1,TGTGCCAGCTCACCGACAGGGGCAGAGACCCAGTACTTC,CASSPTGAETQYF
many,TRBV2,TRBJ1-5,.,TGTGCCAGCAGGCCTGACACCCATCAGCCCCAGCATTTT,CASRPDTHQPQHF
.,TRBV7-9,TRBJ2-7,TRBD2,TGTGCCAGCAGCTTAATGCCCAGCGGGAGGGCCCCCACCGGGGAGCAGTACTTC,CASSLMPSGRAPTGEQYF
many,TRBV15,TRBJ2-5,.,TGTGCCACCAGCGGCGGGACCCAAGAGACCCAGTACTTC,CATSGGTQETQYF
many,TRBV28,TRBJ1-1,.,TGTGCCAGCAGTTTCTTTGGTAACACTGAAGCTTTCTTT,CASSFFGNTEAFF
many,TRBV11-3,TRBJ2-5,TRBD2,TGTGCCAGCAGCACCGGACCCGGGAGGGCCCAGTACTTC,CASSTGPGRAQYF
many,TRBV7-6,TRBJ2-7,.,TGTGCCAGCAGCTTAGGACAGCTGTACGAGCAGTACTTC,CASSLGQLYEQYF
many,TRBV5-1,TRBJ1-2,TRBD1,TGCGCCAGCAGCTTGGCCGTCCGGGACAGTGATATCTATGGCTACACCTTC,CASSLAVRDSDIYGYTF
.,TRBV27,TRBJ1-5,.,TGTGCCAGCAGTTCTTTTGGGCAGGCCTACGAGCATTTT,CASSSFGQAYEHF
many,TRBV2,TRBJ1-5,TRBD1,TGTGCCAGCAATGGACAGGGGGATCAGCCCCAGCATTTT,CASNGQGDQPQHF
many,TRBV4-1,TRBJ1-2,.,TGCGCCAGCAGCCATGGCCTAACGGAAGCCCCCTATGGCTACACCTTC,CASSHGLTEAPYGYTF
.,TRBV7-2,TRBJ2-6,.,TGTGCCAGCAGCTTGACCGGGACAGGGGCCAACGTCCTGACTTTC,CASSLTGTGANVLTF
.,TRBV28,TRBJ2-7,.,TGTGCCAGCAGTTTAGGGAGGTTTTACGAGCAGTACTTC,CASSLGRFYEQYF
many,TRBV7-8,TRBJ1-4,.,TGCGCCAGCAGCCAAGCCCCTCGAGAGGCAACTAATGAAAAACTGTTTTTT,CASSQAPREATNEKLFF
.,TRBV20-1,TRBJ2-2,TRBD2,TGCAGTGCTAGAACTACTAGCGGGACGAACACCGGGGAGCTGTTTTTT,CSARTTSGTNTGELFF
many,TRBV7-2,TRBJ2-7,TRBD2,TGTGCCAGCAGCATAAGACAGCGACTAGCGGGAGGCCATAGCTCCTACGAGCAGTACTTC,CASSIRQRLAGGHSSYEQYF
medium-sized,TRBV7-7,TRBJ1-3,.,TGTGCTAGCAGCCCATCACAGGGACTCGGAAACACCATATATTTT,CASSPSQGLGNTIYF
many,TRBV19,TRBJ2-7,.,TGTGCCAGTAGTATAGATCAAGAGGGCTCTCGGTACTTC,CASSIDQEGSRYF